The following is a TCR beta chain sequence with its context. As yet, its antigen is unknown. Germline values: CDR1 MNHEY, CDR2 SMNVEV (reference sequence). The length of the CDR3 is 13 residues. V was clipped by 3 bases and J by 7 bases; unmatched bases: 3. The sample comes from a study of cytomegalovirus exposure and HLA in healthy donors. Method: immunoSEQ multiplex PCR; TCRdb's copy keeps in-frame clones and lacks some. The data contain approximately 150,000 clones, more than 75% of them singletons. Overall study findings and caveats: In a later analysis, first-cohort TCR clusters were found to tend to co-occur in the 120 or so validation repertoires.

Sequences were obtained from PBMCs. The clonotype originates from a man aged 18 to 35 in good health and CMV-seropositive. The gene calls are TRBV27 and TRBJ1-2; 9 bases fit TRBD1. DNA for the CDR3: TGTGCCAGCAGTTTGGGGACAGGGAGTGGCTACACCTTC. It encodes CASSLGTGSGYTF.